The 16 T cell receptor beta chains presented below share a single source sample, sequenced in a study of blood T cell repertoires in COVID-19. Here immunoSEQ multiplex PCR was the method, and the copy in TCRdb shows in-frame clones only, minus some. Here the sample spans under 150,000 clones, roughly four fifths being singletons. Sequencing was done on a sample of peripheral blood. The receptor set was obtained from a man older than 75 with acute or convalescent COVID-19.

This clone appeared a single time. The genes are TRBV5-1 and TRBJ1-6; TRBD1 matches at 8 bases. This CDR3 comprises 13 residues. After removal of 5 bases from V and 9 bases from J, the junction contained 4 bases not matched to a gene. Per the germline V gene, CDR1 is SGHRS and CDR2 is YFSETQ. The DNA for the CDR3 is TGCGCCAGCAGTAGGACAGGGACTTCACCCCTCCACTTT. Protein: CASSRTGTSPLHF.

The gene calls are TRBV5-4 and TRBJ1-2; 7 bases line up with TRBD1. Trimming cost V 5 bases and J 5 bases; bases outside gene matches: 18. Germline V lookup: CDR1 SGHNT, CDR2 YYREEE (reference sequence). This CDR3 has 17 amino acids. The CDR3 DNA follows: TGTGCCAGCAGGGCCGGGACAGATTCTTACTTTCTTTATGGCTACACCTTC. Protein: CASRAGTDSYFLYGYTF.

This clone was observed a few times. V is TRBV4-3 and J is TRBJ1-2; no clear D. The CDR3 covers 16 residues. Germline V gene sequence: CDR1 LGHNA, CDR2 YSLEER. The V gene lost 0 bases and the J gene lost 1 base, with 12 bases spanning the gap. CDR3 in DNA: TGCGCCAGCAGCCAAGACACGCAGGCGAATAACTATGGCTACACCTTC. This gives the protein CASSQDTQANNYGYTF.

The chain carries TRBV5-1 and TRBJ2-3; TRBD2 matches at 7 bases. The trim removed 2 bases at V and 1 base at J, leaving 1 base unmatched. Germline loops: CDR1 SGHRS, CDR2 YFSETQ. The length of the CDR3 is 14 residues. CDR3 sequence reads: CASSLTSGTDTQYF. The CDR3 DNA reads TGCGCCAGCAGCTTAACTAGCGGCACAGATACGCAGTATTTT. Looking up the rest from reference TRBV5-1 and TRBJ2-3 gives the full variable domain: KAGVTQTPRYLIKTRGQQVTLSCSPISGHRSVSWYQQTPGQGLQFLFEYFSETQRNKGNFPGRFSGRQFSNSRSEMNVSTLELGDSALYLCASSLTSGTDTQYFGPGTRLTVL.

This chain links TRBV18 with TRBJ1-1; 7 bases align to TRBD1. V shed 0 bases, J shed 4 bases, and the junction held 5 bases outside the gene matches. CDR1 and CDR2 (germline): KGHSH, LQKENI. The CDR3 totals 15 residues. CDR3 sequence (DNA): TGTGCCAGCTCACCACCGCCGACAGGGACCACTGAAGCTTTCTTT. It yields the protein CASSPPPTGTTEAFF.

The rearrangement links TRBV29-1 to TRBJ1-5, with 7 bases identical to TRBD1. Germline values: CDR1 SQVTM, CDR2 ANQGSEA. V was clipped by 4 bases and J by 1 base; unmatched bases: 4. This CDR3 contains 14 residues. Here the CDR3 reads CSVGDSWSNQPQHF. Here the CDR3 DNA reads TGCAGCGTTGGGGACAGTTGGAGCAATCAGCCCCAGCATTTT.

The V and J genes are TRBV9 and TRBJ2-5, with 9 bases identical to TRBD2. CDR1 is SGDLS, CDR2 YYNGEE, per germline. The V segment lost 3 bases and the J segment 2 bases; nucleotides outside the gene matches: 11. The CDR3 loop spans 17 amino acids. CDR3 bases: TGTGCCAGCAGCGCCGTAGCGGGGGTGGCCACACAAGAGACCCAGTACTTC. It yields the protein CASSAVAGVATQETQYF.

This chain connects TRBV12-3 or TRBV12-4 to TRBJ1-5; the D is unclear. CDR3 size: 12 residues. V shed 5 bases and J shed 7 bases, with 9 bases lying between them. CDR3 region: CASSPTEQPQHF. The CDR3 DNA reads as TGTGCCAGCAGTCCTACAGAACAGCCCCAGCATTTT.

This chain uses TRBV10-3 with TRBJ2-3; TRBD2 agrees at 10 bases. The CDR3 loop spans 16 amino acids. CDR1 and CDR2 from the germline V gene are ENHRY and SYGVKD. The ends lost 6 bases at V and 1 base at J; junction bases unmatched: 7. CDR3 bases: TGTGCCATCAGGGAGCGGGGGGGCACCGGCACAGATACGCAGTATTTT. Protein: CAIRERGGTGTDTQYF.

The rearrangement joins TRBV7-3 to TRBJ2-5, with TRBD1 matching 7 bases. The CDR3 length is 14 residues. V gave up 7 bases and J gave up 4 bases; unmatched junction bases: 9. From germline, CDR1 is SGHTA and CDR2 FQGTGA. DNA of the CDR3: TGTGCCAGCACCCGCGCAGGGGGTCGAGAGACCCAGTACTTC. Translation: CASTRAGGRETQYF. Together with reference TRBV7-3 and TRBJ2-5, the CDR3 gives the full variable domain: GAGVSQTPSNKVTEKGKYVELRCDPISGHTALYWYRQSLGQGPEFLIYFQGTGAADDSGLPNDRFFAVRPEGSVSTLKIQRTERGDSAVYLCASTRAGGRETQYFGPGTRLLVL.

V gene TRBV6-5 combines with J gene TRBJ1-1; D uncertain. This CDR3 has 15 amino acids. In germline, CDR1 is MNHEY, CDR2 SVGAGI. Trimming pared 2 bases from V and 3 bases from J, leaving 13 bases between. The CDR3 DNA sequence: TGTGCCAGCAGTTACATCCCTACGATGGACACTGAAGCTTTCTTT. It encodes CASSYIPTMDTEAFF.

The V call is TRBV18, the J call TRBJ1-6; a possible D gene is TRBD1 (5 bases). This CDR3 region has 15 residues. Trimming removed 2 bases at V and 9 bases at J, with 14 bases between. CDR1 KGHSH and CDR2 LQKENI come from the germline V gene. CDR3 residues: CASSPTGLPISPLHF. The DNA for the CDR3 is TGTGCCAGCTCACCAACAGGCCTCCCTATTTCACCCCTCCACTTT.

The chain is built from TRBV14 and TRBJ2-1; the D is unclear. V was cut by 1 base and J by 9 bases, with 13 bases left in between. Looked up from germline, CDR1 is SGHDN and CDR2 is FVKESK. CDR3 length: 14 residues. The CDR3 sequence: CASSQGPTNGEQFF. The CDR3 DNA reads as TGTGCCAGCAGCCAAGGGCCCACCAATGGTGAGCAGTTCTTC.

The J gene is TRBJ2-7, the V gene TRBV2; D remains ambiguous. The CDR3 sequence is 12 residues long. Trimming removed 10 bases from V and 5 bases from J, with 15 bases in between. The germline V gene encodes CDR1 SNHLY and CDR2 FYNNEI. The CDR3 loop is CATARGLDEQYF. The CDR3 bases are TGTGCCACTGCGCGTGGTCTGGACGAGCAGTACTTC.

The rearrangement links TRBV2 to TRBJ1-5, with 7 bases fitting TRBD1. There are 17 residues in the CDR3. The V gene's germline CDR1 is SNHLY and CDR2 FYNNEI. Trimming at V came to 2 bases and at J to 0 bases, leaving 7 bases not matched to a gene. Written as DNA, the CDR3 is TGTGCCAGCAGTGAAAAGACAGGGTACTATAGCAATCAGCCCCAGCATTTT. Protein: CASSEKTGYYSNQPQHF.

The chain uses TRBV6-5 and TRBJ1-3; D gene uncertain. CDR3 length equals 15 residues. Trimming removed 8 bases from V and 3 bases from J, with 17 bases in between. CDR1 and CDR2 (germline): MNHEY, SVGAGI. The CDR3 DNA reads as TGTGCCAGCCTGAGTATGTGGAGGGTTGGAAACACCATATATTTT. Its translation: CASLSMWRVGNTIYF.